One sample yielded the 28 T cell receptor beta chains listed below, sequenced in a study of technical replicates of blood from a few donors. Clones were sequenced by immunoSEQ multiplex PCR, and TCRdb holds only the in-frame ones, with some missing. This table holds about 82,000 clones, just under 95% found once. Source material: T cells isolated from PBMCs. Receptors were obtained from a human donor in good health.

CDR3 bases: TGCGCCAGCAGCTTGGGGCCGGAGGTATACTACGAGCAGTACTTC. Residues: CASSLGPEVYYEQYF. J is TRBJ2-7 and V is TRBV5-1, with D possibly being TRBD2 (5 bases). V lost 0 bases, J lost 3 bases, and 13 bases lay in between. CDR1 and CDR2 from the germline V gene are SGHRS and YFSETQ. The CDR3 length is 15 residues.

This clone was counted once. The chain uses TRBV2 and TRBJ2-7; a weak D match, TRBD2 (5 bases). The CDR3 totals 12 residues. The V gene's germline CDR1 is SNHLY and CDR2 FYNNEI. Deletions cut 3 bases from V and 6 bases from J, with 9 bases between. CDR3 bases: TGTGCCAGCAGTGACAGAGGGCTCGAGCAGTACTTC. Its protein product is CASSDRGLEQYF.

This chain joins TRBV10-3 and TRBJ2-1; 7 bases agree with TRBD2. The CDR3 loop spans 14 amino acids. Germline V gene data show CDR1 as ENHRY and CDR2 as SYGVKD. V shed 3 bases and J 3 bases; nucleotides not matched to a gene: 2. CDR3 in amino acids: CAISDPGGYNEQFF. In nucleotides, the CDR3 is TGTGCCATCAGTGATCCGGGGGGCTACAATGAGCAGTTCTTC.

The rearrangement uses TRBV5-4 and TRBJ2-4; TRBD2 aligns across 8 bases. J was trimmed by 8 bases and V by 6 bases; bases with no gene match: 10. The CDR3 runs 14 residues. Per germline, CDR1 SGHNT and CDR2 YYREEE (reference sequence). The DNA for the CDR3 is TGTGCCAGCACTTCGGGGGGGTCAAGAGACATTCAGTACTTC. It is translated as CASTSGGSRDIQYF. Complete variable domain (other parts from reference TRBV5-4 and TRBJ2-4): ETGVTQSPTHLIKTRGQQVTLRCSSQSGHNTVSWYQQALGQGPQFIFQYYREEENGRGNFPPRFSGLQFPNYSSELNVNALELDDSALYLCASTSGGSRDIQYFGAGTRLSVL.

This clone appeared a single time. The J gene is TRBJ1-1, the V gene TRBV28, with D hard to call. The CDR3 runs 12 residues. Trimming shortened V by 3 bases and J by 1 base, and 3 bases separated the two germline ends. The germline V gene encodes CDR1 MDHEN and CDR2 SYDVKM. CDR3 sequence reads: CASSFRNTEAFF. DNA of the CDR3: TGTGCCAGCAGTTTCCGGAACACTGAAGCTTTCTTT.

V gene TRBV19 combines with J gene TRBJ2-4, with 10 bases that match TRBD2. The germline CDR1 and CDR2 sequences are LNHDA and SQIVND (reference sequence). This CDR3 contains 16 residues. The J segment lost 8 bases and the V segment lost 5 bases, leaving 12 bases of the junction unmatched. DNA of the CDR3: TGTGCCAGTAGTGCTCGCCCTAGCGGGAGAGCGGACATTCAGTACTTC. It is translated as CASSARPSGRADIQYF.

V gene TRBV4-2 combines with J gene TRBJ2-2; TRBD2 might be the D (5 bases). CDR1 and CDR2 from the germline V gene are LGHNA and YNFKEQ. The CDR3 covers 16 residues. V was shortened by 0 bases and J by 1 base, with 9 bases between the two germline ends. CDR3 nucleotide sequence: TGTGCCAGCAGCCAAGATAACCGGGAGAACACCGGGGAGCTGTTTTTT. It translates to CASSQDNRENTGELFF.

The V gene is TRBV29-1, the J gene TRBJ1-1; D possibly corresponds to TRBD1 (5 bases). V lost 3 bases and J lost 4, with 9 bases in between. The CDR3 is 12 amino acids. CDR1 is SQVTM, CDR2 ANQGSEA, per germline. CDR3 DNA sequence: TGCAGCGTTGATGGGGGGGGCACTGAAGCTTTCTTT. Amino acids: CSVDGGGTEAFF.

V and J are TRBV6-1 and TRBJ1-5; 7 bases are a match to TRBD1. The CDR3 length is 14 residues. Losses at the gene ends were 6 bases for V and 6 bases for J; bases not matched to a gene: 8. The germline CDR1 and CDR2 sequences are MNHNS and SASEGT. In DNA, the CDR3 is TGTGCCAGCAGCAGTATAGGGGGCGGTCAGCCCCAGCATTTT. Amino acids: CASSSIGGGQPQHF.

The rearrangement joins TRBV7-9 to TRBJ1-1; no definite D call. This CDR3 is built from 13 residues. Germline V lookup: CDR1 SEHNR, CDR2 FQNEAQ (reference sequence). V lost 5 bases and J lost 0, with 7 bases in between. The CDR3 DNA is TGTGCCAGCAGCCCCGTAATGAACACTGAAGCTTTCTTT. Amino acid sequence: CASSPVMNTEAFF.

The CDR3 region is CASSLRGRGNGYTF. The CDR3 DNA reads TGTGCCAGCAGCTTAAGAGGGAGAGGCAATGGCTACACCTTC. The rearrangement links TRBV7-2 to TRBJ1-2, with D uncertain. This CDR3 is 14 amino acids long. Germline values: CDR1 SGHTA, CDR2 FQGNSA. Trimming shortened V by 2 bases and J by 6 bases, and 13 bases separated the two germline ends.

The chain recombines TRBV6-6 with TRBJ1-2; the D gene is possibly TRBD1 (5 bases). There are 13 residues in the CDR3. CDR1 is MNHNY, CDR2 SVGAGI, per germline (reference sequence). V was pared by 4 bases and J by 1 base, with 7 bases between. For the CDR3, the DNA is TGTGCCAGCAGTTTCGACAGTAACTATGGCTACACCTTC. This gives the protein CASSFDSNYGYTF.

The V gene is TRBV5-8, the J gene TRBJ1-1; unclear D gene. V lost 1 base, J lost 0 bases, and 7 bases lay in between. Per the germline V gene, CDR1 is SGHTS and CDR2 is YDEGEE. There are 14 residues in the CDR3. CDR3 region: CASSLLSMNTEAFF. CDR3 bases: TGTGCCAGCAGCTTGTTGAGTATGAACACTGAAGCTTTCTTT.

This clone was seen once. The chain joins TRBV6-5 to TRBJ2-1; D may be TRBD1 (6 bases). CDR1 and CDR2 from the germline V gene are MNHEY and SVGAGI. V lost 6 bases to trimming and J lost 7 bases, with 16 bases between them. The CDR3 consists of 14 residues. In DNA form, the CDR3 reads TGTGCCAGCAGGACCCCAGGGGCTCTTAATGAGCAGTTCTTC. Its protein product is CASRTPGALNEQFF.

The gene calls are TRBV7-9 and TRBJ2-7, with 10 bases that match TRBD1. Germline trimming cut 5 bases from V and 4 bases from J; bases unmatched to any gene: 8. Germline V gene data show CDR1 as SEHNR and CDR2 as FQNEAQ (reference sequence). The CDR3 totals 15 residues. The CDR3 DNA is TGTGCCAGCAGCCAAGGGACAGGGGTGATGTACGAGCAGTACTTC. Its translation: CASSQGTGVMYEQYF.

The gene calls are TRBV7-2 and TRBJ2-1; TRBD2 agrees at 8 bases. Germline V gives CDR1 SGHTA, CDR2 FQGNSA. Trimming took 5 bases from V and 7 from J; bases not matched to a gene: 10. The CDR3 covers 15 residues. The CDR3 sequence: CASSPGLAGTNEQFF. CDR3 in DNA: TGTGCCAGCAGCCCAGGACTAGCAGGGACGAATGAGCAGTTCTTC.

The rearrangement links TRBV10-1 to TRBJ2-2, with a possible D match to TRBD2 (5 bases). The germline gives CDR1 WNHNN, CDR2 SYGVQD (reference sequence). This CDR3 is built from 14 residues. V was cut by 4 bases and J by 3 bases, with 9 bases left in between. In DNA, the CDR3 is TGCGCCAGCAGTGGGACTCGGCACACCGGGGAGCTGTTTTTT. Protein: CASSGTRHTGELFF.

This clone was detected once. The V and J genes are TRBV7-9 and TRBJ1-2; D gene uncertain. V was clipped by 7 bases and J by 2 bases, with 14 bases between them. The germline CDR1 and CDR2 sequences are SEHNR and FQNEAQ (reference sequence). The length of the CDR3 is 14 residues. CDR3 in amino acids: CASKYHSTNYGYTF. The DNA for the CDR3 is TGTGCCAGCAAATACCACAGCACAAACTATGGCTACACCTTC.

V is TRBV29-1 and J is TRBJ2-6; 8 bases match TRBD1. The CDR3 has 12 amino acids. Germline CDR1 SQVTM, CDR2 ANQGSEA. After removal of 6 bases from V and 11 bases from J, the junction contained 6 bases not matched to a gene. The DNA of the CDR3 is TGCAGCGTGGAATCAGGGGGCGACGTCCTGACTTTC. Its protein product is CSVESGGDVLTF.

The V call is TRBV18, the J call TRBJ2-1; TRBD2 aligns across 13 bases. CDR3 length: 15 amino acids. V lost 5 bases, J lost 8 bases, and 6 bases stayed unmatched. Germline assignment: CDR1 KGHSH and CDR2 LQKENI. The CDR3 protein is CASSSGLAGAHEQFF. CDR3 nucleotide sequence: TGTGCCAGCTCATCAGGACTAGCGGGAGCTCATGAGCAGTTCTTC.

The gene calls are TRBV5-1 and TRBJ2-2; D perhaps matches TRBD2 (6 bases). Per germline, CDR1 SGHRS and CDR2 YFSETQ. V lost 4 bases to trimming and J lost 0 bases, with 13 bases between them. CDR3 length: 16 amino acids. DNA of the CDR3: TGCGCCAGCAGCCCACTGGGGACTGCGAACACCGGGGAGCTGTTTTTT. Protein sequence: CASSPLGTANTGELFF.

The DNA of the CDR3 is TGTGCCAGCAGCTTAGACAGGGATGGCTACACCTTC. Protein product: CASSLDRDGYTF. J is TRBJ1-2 and V is TRBV7-9, with D possibly TRBD1 on 6 matching bases. This CDR3 region has 12 residues. CDR1 is SEHNR, CDR2 FQNEAQ, per germline (reference sequence). Trimming left V 1 base short and J 6 bases short, with 6 bases between.

This clone was seen a few times. The chain couples TRBV4-1 to TRBJ2-2, with D tentatively TRBD1 (5 bases). The germline CDR1 and CDR2 sequences are MGHRA and YSYEKL. The CDR3 is 16 amino acids. V lost 3 bases and J 0 bases, leaving 11 bases between the germline ends. The CDR3 here is CASSHPREPNTGELFF. For the CDR3, the DNA is TGCGCCAGCAGCCATCCCAGGGAACCGAACACCGGGGAGCTGTTTTTT.

The chain combines TRBV19 with TRBJ2-7; a weak D match, TRBD2 (5 bases). V dropped 3 bases and J dropped 5 bases, with 11 bases sitting between them. CDR3 length: 13 amino acids. Germline V CDR1 and CDR2: LNHDA, SQIVND (reference sequence). CDR3 protein: CASSILDGNEQYF. CDR3 coding DNA: TGTGCCAGTAGTATCCTCGACGGGAACGAGCAGTACTTC.

This chain joins TRBV6-1 and TRBJ2-1; TRBD2 matches at 12 bases. The V segment lost 1 base and the J segment 4 bases; nucleotides outside the gene matches: 2. This CDR3 is 16 amino acids long. Germline lookup yields CDR1 MNHNS and CDR2 SASEGT. Written as DNA, the CDR3 is TGTGCCAGCAGTGAAGATCTAGCGGGAGGGTACAATGAGCAGTTCTTC. It codes for CASSEDLAGGYNEQFF.

The chain combines TRBV2 with TRBJ1-1; D possibly corresponds to TRBD1 (6 bases). V gave up 3 bases and J gave up 1 base, with 12 bases separating them. Germline CDR1 and CDR2: SNHLY and FYNNEI. The CDR3 has 15 residues. CDR3 coding DNA: TGTGCCAGCAGTGAGGACAGATCCAAGAACACTGAAGCTTTCTTT. This translates into CASSEDRSKNTEAFF.

The CDR3 nucleotides read TGTGCCACCGAGTCCTACGAGCAGTACTTC. It specifies CATESYEQYF. This rearrangement joins TRBV21-1 to TRBJ2-7; the DNA was not compared with TRBD2, the D call given in the table. TRBV21-1 is listed as a pseudogene. The CDR3 extends over 10 amino acids.

CDR3 sequence reads: CASSFPGQGSNTGELFF. The CDR3 DNA sequence: TGTGCCAGCAGTTTTCCGGGACAGGGATCAAACACCGGGGAGCTGTTTTTT. The chain recombines TRBV7-9 with TRBJ2-2, with TRBD1 matching over 9 bases. V lost 6 bases and J lost 2; bases outside the gene matches: 10. This CDR3 spans 17 amino acids. Germline V gives CDR1 SEHNR, CDR2 FQNEAQ (reference sequence).